This T cell receptor beta chain was sequenced during a study of shared clonotypes between healthy human individuals. Study details: The composition of the donors was a couple of women and a few men aged 18 to 49.

Findings of the study overall: Rarefaction showed sorted-subset sequencing was incomplete despite large depth.

All donors were healthy HIV-negative adults lacking recent acute infections or vaccinations. Under the authors' procedure: ImmunoSEQ sequences covered only the junction and lacked quality scores; filtering therefore differed. This table comes from immunoSEQ multiplex PCR, and its TCRdb copy is limited to in-frame clones, with some not included. V and J calls plus clone size are reproduced from that table; the DNA served to infer D and trimming. In the table there are about 610,000 clones, about 96% of which are singletons. Comment on this clone: As yet, its antigen is unknown.

The germline V gene has CDR1 SNHLY and CDR2 FYNNEI. This CDR3 spans 15 amino acids. Trimming removed 1 base at V and 4 bases at J, with 13 bases between. The TCR sequence derives from a woman between 25 and 40 years old in good health. The sequenced sample consisted of naive CD4+ T cells sorted from blood. The subset was: CD45RA+ positively selected. The J gene is TRBJ2-5, the V gene TRBV2; maybe TRBD1 (6 bases). Written as DNA, the CDR3 is TGTGCCAGCAGTGAAGATAATGCAGGGGTAGAGACCCAGTACTTC. Translation gives CASSEDNAGVETQYF.